The entry below gives a single T cell receptor (beta chain) sequence along with its context. Germline assignment: CDR1 DFQATT and CDR2 SNEGSKA (reference sequence). The CDR3 totals 12 residues. Trimming took 5 bases from V and 8 from J; bases not matched to a gene: 3. This entry comes from a study of CDR3 diversity in severe acne. TCRdb used MiXCR to reprocess the PCR reads, holding one entry per CDR3 protein. The repertoire has about 86,000 distinct CDR3 sequences, around 49% of them found once; the top ten carry over 11%. Source material: blood. The chain has TRBV20-1 and TRBJ2-1; TRBD2 aligns across 10 bases. The origin of this receptor is a male donor in good health, without acne. The CDR3: CSASSGSDEQFF. CDR3 nucleotide sequence: TGCAGTGCTTCTAGCGGGAGTGATGAGCAGTTCTTC.